Each of the 7 T cell receptor beta chains below was sequenced from the same sample in a study of blood T cell repertoires in COVID-19. Profiled with immunoSEQ multiplex PCR; TCRdb holds only in-frame clones, not every one. The sample has 90,000 or so clones, about 89% seen once. The specimen was peripheral blood. The receptors stem from a human donor with active COVID-19. The donor label of this sample is uncertain.

This sequence joins TRBV9 and TRBJ2-2; D uncertain. The V gene's germline CDR1 is SGDLS and CDR2 YYNGEE. The CDR3 extends over 14 amino acids. The germline V and J ends were trimmed by 0 bases and 6 bases, with 9 bases remaining between them. The CDR3 is CASSVVESPGELFF. CDR3 DNA sequence: TGTGCCAGCAGCGTAGTTGAAAGCCCCGGGGAGCTGTTTTTT.

CDR3 bases: TGTGCCAGTAGTATCCCAGGGGGCTTCTATGGCTACACCTTC. This codes for CASSIPGGFYGYTF. The chain carries TRBV19 and TRBJ1-2; TRBD1 agrees at 8 bases. From germline, CDR1 is LNHDA and CDR2 SQIVND (reference sequence). The CDR3 is 14 amino acids. V trimming: 3 bases; J trimming: 4 bases; junction bases outside the gene matches: 4.

This clone was picked up one time. The V call is TRBV7-2, the J call TRBJ2-5; tentative D call: TRBD2 (5 bases). Germline V CDR1 and CDR2: SGHTA, FQGNSA. Trimming left V 5 bases short and J 4 bases short, with 14 bases between. The CDR3 loop spans 14 amino acids. The CDR3 DNA sequence: TGTGCCAGCAGCACCGGGCCCGAGGGAGAGACCCAGTACTTC. Translation gives CASSTGPEGETQYF.

This clone was picked up one time. The V gene is TRBV6-2 or TRBV6-3, the J gene TRBJ1-6; tentatively, D is TRBD1 (5 bases). Deletions cut 2 bases from V and 10 bases from J, with 15 bases between. CDR3 length: 15 residues. CDR1 and CDR2 (germline): MNHEY, SVGEGT. CDR3 nucleotides: TGTGCCAGCAGTTACCCCGACAGAGAAAAATCACCCCTCCACTTT. It codes for CASSYPDREKSPLHF.

The V gene is TRBV7-2, the J gene TRBJ2-7; 9 bases fit TRBD2. Germline V gives CDR1 SGHTA, CDR2 FQGNSA. V shed 5 bases and J 2 bases; nucleotides not matched to a gene: 7. The CDR3 has 15 amino acids. CDR3 amino acids: CASSPSGAITYEQYF. The CDR3 DNA reads TGTGCCAGCAGCCCTAGCGGGGCCATTACCTACGAGCAGTACTTC. The full variable domain, its missing parts supplied by reference TRBV7-2 and TRBJ2-7, is GAGVSQSPSNKVTEKGKDVELRCDPISGHTALYWYRQSLGQGLEFLIYFQGNSAPDKSGLPSDRFSAERTGGSVSTLTIQRTQQEDSAVYLCASSPSGAITYEQYFGPGTRLTVT.

The gene calls are TRBV7-7 and TRBJ2-5, with TRBD2 matching 9 bases. The CDR3 is 15 residues long. Germline CDR1 SSHAT, CDR2 FNYEAQ (reference sequence). Trimming at V came to 0 bases and at J to 5 bases, leaving 4 bases not matched to a gene. This chain's CDR3 is CASSLATSGGETQYF. CDR3 nucleotide sequence: TGTGCCAGCAGCTTAGCGACCAGCGGGGGGGAGACCCAGTACTTC.

This CDR3 is CASSTDGGSTEAFF. The CDR3 DNA reads as TGTGCCAGCAGCACAGATGGGGGGAGCACTGAAGCTTTCTTT. The chain has TRBV7-2 and TRBJ1-1; tentative D call: TRBD1 (5 bases). Germline lookup yields CDR1 SGHTA and CDR2 FQGNSA. Between the trimmed V and J ends, which lost 5 bases and 4 bases, there was a span of 14 bases. This CDR3 has 14 amino acids.